One and the same sample provided the 6 T cell receptor beta chains below, sequenced in a study of T cell responses to AZD1222 COVID-19 vaccine. This table comes from immunoSEQ multiplex PCR, and its TCRdb copy is limited to in-frame clones, with some not included. The data show about 93,000 clones, with just over 85% seen just once and roughly 6% held by the top ten. The sequenced sample was peripheral blood, obtained on day 0 of AZD1222 vaccination. The receptors originated from an adult in good health.

The chain uses TRBV7-8 and TRBJ1-5; D not certain. Trimming removed 5 bases from V and 4 bases from J, with 9 bases in between. Germline V CDR1 and CDR2: SGHVS, FQNEAQ. The CDR3 is 13 amino acids. CDR3 sequence: CASSRHVNQPQHF. The DNA of the CDR3 is TGTGCCAGCAGCCGACACGTTAATCAGCCCCAGCATTTT.

The chain links TRBV6-5 to TRBJ2-7; D not resolved. Trimming shortened V by 6 bases and J by 0 bases, and 9 bases separated the two germline ends. This CDR3 has 13 residues. Germline CDR1 MNHEY, CDR2 SVGAGI. The CDR3 nucleotides read TGTGCCAGCAGCTACAGTCCCTCCTACGAGCAGTACTTC. Residues: CASSYSPSYEQYF.

The rearrangement links TRBV7-2 to TRBJ2-3, with 10 bases aligning to TRBD1. V was clipped by 4 bases and J by 10 bases; unmatched bases: 5. Germline V gives CDR1 SGHTA, CDR2 FQGNSA. This CDR3 is built from 13 residues. The CDR3 reads CASSSGQGTAQYF. The CDR3 DNA reads TGTGCCAGCAGCTCGGGACAGGGGACGGCGCAGTATTTT.

The chain uses TRBV30 and TRBJ2-3; perhaps D is TRBD1 or TRBD2 (6 bases each). Germline values: CDR1 GTSNPN, CDR2 SVGIG (reference sequence). The CDR3 contains 15 residues. V dropped 5 bases and J dropped 3 bases, with 18 bases sitting between them. The CDR3 sequence: CAWGNQGGFTDTQYF. The DNA for the CDR3 is TGTGCCTGGGGGAATCAAGGGGGGTTTACAGATACGCAGTATTTT.

As concerns this clone: Other DNA sequences within the sample encode an identical CDR3. The chain has TRBV6-5 and TRBJ2-7; TRBD1 matches at 8 bases. The CDR3 length is 13 residues. Germline-derived CDR1 and CDR2 are MNHEY and SVGAGI. Germline trimming cut 2 bases from V and 4 bases from J; bases unmatched to any gene: 1. The CDR3 coding sequence is TGTGCCAGCAGTTACGACAGGGGATACGAGCAGTACTTC. Encoded protein: CASSYDRGYEQYF.

The chain employs TRBV11-1 and TRBJ2-1, with a tentative D call TRBD2 (6 bases). The CDR3 length is 12 residues. Per germline, CDR1 SGHAT and CDR2 FQDESV (reference sequence). Trimming removed 5 bases from V and 9 bases from J, with 11 bases in between. The CDR3 region has the DNA TGTGCCAGCAGCCGTCCCGGGGGTGAGCAGTTCTTC. This encodes CASSRPGGEQFF.